The entry that follows covers one T cell receptor (beta chain) sequence. The method was immunoSEQ multiplex PCR; TCRdb's version includes in-frame clones alone and lacks a portion of them. The sample holds 200,000 to 250,000 clones, roughly 88% seen once. The data were taken from a study of blood T cell repertoires in COVID-19. Study background: From the United States, Italy and Spain came samples of acute and convalescent COVID-19. PBMCs, B-cell-depleted T cells, or T cells provided the cDNA or gDNA that made up the material.

The CDR3 runs to 14 residues. The germline V gene has CDR1 LNHDA and CDR2 SQIVND (reference sequence). J gave up 0 bases and V 8 bases, and 2 bases lay outside the gene matches. Sequencing used peripheral blood. The chain employs TRBV19 and TRBJ2-3, with 10 bases aligning to TRBD1. The clonotype comes from a woman of 80 years or more with COVID-19, enrolled during active disease. The CDR3 is CASGDRGSTDTQYF. DNA of the CDR3: TGTGCCAGTGGGGACAGGGGAAGCACAGATACGCAGTATTTT.